Included here is one TCR beta chain sequence, with context. Antigen: not known. Germline loops: CDR1 MNHEY, CDR2 SVGAGI. The CDR3 is 19 amino acids. The sample originates from a study of T cell clusters in autoimmune cytopenias. Study observations and caveats: TRB repertoire shifts in secondary cytopenia and chronic lymphocytic leukemia mostly reflected lymphoma, not autoimmunity.

One tube held mixed TRB-A and TRB-B primer pools for touch-down PCR. Following a re-call of the multiplex PCR reads, TCRdb has one entry per CDR3 protein and lacks DNA. Its table records about 12,000 distinct CDR3 sequences. TRB amplification used around 0.25 ug of peripheral blood genomic DNA. This same sample was also taken into another study, of T cell repertoires in aging, cancer and after chemotherapy. That paper adds: Compared with age-matched healthy donors, untreated hematological or solid cancer patients showed higher blood TCR clonality.

Sequencing was performed on peripheral blood. The source is a human donor in good health. The J gene is TRBJ1-2, the V gene TRBV6-5; TCRdb names TRBD1, which stays unverified in the absence of DNA. CDR3: CAILQRTQSFLRKVYGYTF.